The 16 T cell receptor beta chains below come from one sample, sequenced in a study of blood T cell repertoires in COVID-19. The data were produced by immunoSEQ multiplex PCR, yet TCRdb's version contains in-frame clones alone and is incomplete. This sample has approximately 150,000 clones; approximately 87% occur once, and the top ten carry approximately 40%. Sequenced sample: peripheral blood. The receptors shown here come from a man aged 45-65 years who had recovered from COVID-19.

This clone was recorded once. This chain joins TRBV14 and TRBJ1-1; TRBD1 might be the D (5 bases). This CDR3 is 14 amino acids long. The V end was cut by 0 bases, the J end by 5 bases, with 10 bases between. Germline CDR1 reads SGHDN; CDR2 reads FVKESK. CDR3 protein: CASSQDAAGTEAFF. CDR3 coding DNA: TGTGCCAGCAGCCAAGATGCGGCAGGGACTGAAGCTTTCTTT.

This clone was counted a few times. The sample holds other DNA sequences that translate to the same CDR3. The chain has TRBV7-2 and TRBJ2-6; D possibly corresponds to TRBD2 (6 bases). CDR1 SGHTA and CDR2 FQGNSA come from the germline V gene. CDR3 size: 15 residues. Trimming stripped 2 bases from V and 1 base from J, with 6 bases between. This CDR3 is CASSLRGSGANVLTF. CDR3 DNA sequence: TGTGCCAGCAGCTTACGGGGGTCTGGGGCCAACGTCCTGACTTTC.

This clone was found a few times. The rearrangement links TRBV4-3 to TRBJ2-1; 10 positions agree with TRBD2. This CDR3 has 16 amino acids. V shed 3 bases, J shed 5 bases, and the junction held 7 bases outside the gene matches. Looked up from germline, CDR1 is LGHNA and CDR2 is YSLEER. CDR3 DNA: TGCGCCAGCAGCCAGACCAGCGGGGGGGTCAACAATGAGCAGTTCTTC. It is translated as CASSQTSGGVNNEQFF.

The V and J genes are TRBV9 and TRBJ1-3, with unresolved D. Germline CDR1 reads SGDLS; CDR2 reads YYNGEE. V dropped 0 bases and J dropped 4 bases, with 11 bases sitting between them. The CDR3 covers 15 residues. CDR3 sequence reads: CASSVGAVRGNTIYF. The CDR3 nucleotides are TGTGCCAGCAGCGTAGGGGCAGTCCGAGGAAACACCATATATTTT.

The chain employs TRBV18 and TRBJ1-2; 9 bases align to TRBD1. CDR1 and CDR2 (germline): KGHSH, LQKENI. The CDR3 is made up of 17 amino acids. Germline trimming cut 2 bases from V and 3 bases from J; bases unmatched to any gene: 10. The CDR3 nucleotides are TGTGCCAGCTCACCAGTCCGCACGGGACAGGGAGACTATGGCTACACCTTC. Protein: CASSPVRTGQGDYGYTF.

This sequence joins TRBV19 and TRBJ2-1, with D unresolved. The CDR3 is made up of 13 amino acids. V dropped 2 bases and J dropped 6 bases, with 8 bases sitting between them. CDR1 is LNHDA and CDR2 is SQIVND in the germline V gene (reference sequence). Here the CDR3 reads CASSIWATNEQFF. CDR3 in DNA: TGTGCCAGTAGTATATGGGCTACCAATGAGCAGTTCTTC.

The V gene is TRBV4-2, the J gene TRBJ2-5; TRBD2 matches at 7 bases. Germline V gives CDR1 LGHNA, CDR2 YNFKEQ. The CDR3 has 16 amino acids. Trimming removed 0 bases from V and 3 bases from J; junction bases left unmatched: 7. This chain's CDR3 is CASSQDFGGIEETQYF. The CDR3 DNA follows: TGTGCCAGCAGCCAAGATTTCGGGGGGATCGAAGAGACCCAGTACTTC.

The CDR3 DNA is TGCAGCGTTGAAGGAGCCGGGACAGGGACAGATACGCAGTATTTT. Protein product: CSVEGAGTGTDTQYF. The chain recombines TRBV29-1 with TRBJ2-3, with 9 bases fitting TRBD1. The CDR3 runs 15 residues. Germline CDR1 is SQVTM and CDR2 is ANQGSEA. Trimming cost V 1 base and J 3 bases; bases outside gene matches: 5.

This chain connects TRBV7-9 to TRBJ1-5; possibly TRBD1 for D (6 bases). Trimming stripped 5 bases from V and 2 bases from J, with 16 bases between. There are 16 residues in the CDR3. CDR1 is SEHNR and CDR2 is FQNEAQ in the germline V gene (reference sequence). The CDR3 sequence: CASSRGTGNRNQPQHF. The DNA for the CDR3 is TGTGCCAGCAGCCGTGGAACAGGGAATCGCAATCAGCCCCAGCATTTT. The full variable domain, with the rest looked up from reference TRBV7-9 and TRBJ1-5, is DTGVSQNPRHKITKRGQNVTFRCDPISEHNRLYWYRQTLGQGPEFLTYFQNEAQLEKSRLLSDRFSAERPKGSFSTLEIQRTEQGDSAMYLCASSRGTGNRNQPQHFGDGTRLSIL.

V usage is TRBV2 and J usage is TRBJ1-3, with D perhaps matching TRBD1 (5 bases). V was shortened by 4 bases and J by 0 bases, with 13 bases between the two germline ends. The CDR3 is 16 residues long. CDR1 is SNHLY and CDR2 is FYNNEI in the germline V gene. The CDR3: CASSVWGSDSGNTIYF. In DNA, the CDR3 is TGTGCCAGCAGTGTTTGGGGCAGTGACTCTGGAAACACCATATATTTT.

The V gene is TRBV5-1, the J gene TRBJ2-5, with a tentative D call TRBD1 (6 bases). Germline CDR1 and CDR2: SGHRS and YFSETQ. Trimming took off 0 bases at V and 2 bases at J, with 14 bases between the two ends. CDR3 length: 16 amino acids. The CDR3 DNA sequence: TGCGCCAGCAGCTTGGGGGGGCCGCAGGGGCAAGAGACCCAGTACTTC. This gives the protein CASSLGGPQGQETQYF.

The J gene is TRBJ2-1, the V gene TRBV6-5; D may be TRBD2 (6 bases). V gave up 7 bases and J gave up 7 bases, with 20 bases separating them. The CDR3 loop spans 15 amino acids. CDR1 and CDR2 (germline): MNHEY, SVGAGI. CDR3 amino acids: CASIWEVGGVNEQFF. For the CDR3, the DNA is TGTGCCAGCATCTGGGAGGTGGGGGGTGTGAATGAGCAGTTCTTC.

The V gene is TRBV11-2, the J gene TRBJ2-6; 12 nucleotides match TRBD1. After removal of 2 bases from V and 3 bases from J, the junction contained 5 bases not matched to a gene. The germline CDR1 and CDR2 sequences are SGHAT and FQNNGV. The CDR3 extends over 18 amino acids. The CDR3 bases are TGTGCCAGCAGCTTAACCGGGACAGGGGGCGGTGGGGCCAACGTCCTGACTTTC. Its translation is CASSLTGTGGGGANVLTF. Full variable domain (rest looked up from reference TRBV11-2 and TRBJ2-6): EAGVAQSPRYKIIEKRQSVAFWCNPISGHATLYWYQQILGQGPKLLIQFQNNGVVDDSQLPKDRFSAERLKGVDSTLKIQPAKLEDSAVYLCASSLTGTGGGGANVLTFGAGSRLTVL.

V and J are TRBV19 and TRBJ2-1, with a possible D match to TRBD1 (6 bases). The CDR3 covers 13 residues. V gave up 7 bases and J gave up 8 bases, with 15 bases separating them. The germline V gene encodes CDR1 LNHDA and CDR2 SQIVND (reference sequence). CDR3 bases: TGTGCCAGTAAGGGCACAGGGCCTGATGAGCAGTTCTTC. It specifies CASKGTGPDEQFF.

This clone was seen a single time. This rearrangement joins TRBV6-5 to TRBJ1-1, with D unresolved. Looked up from germline, CDR1 is MNHEY and CDR2 is SVGAGI. The V end lost 1 base, the J end lost 1 base, and 13 bases lay between the germline ends. The CDR3 length is 16 residues. The CDR3 protein is CASSYFRPGRNTEAFF. The CDR3 DNA follows: TGTGCCAGCAGTTACTTCCGCCCGGGGAGGAACACTGAAGCTTTCTTT.

The chain couples TRBV7-3 to TRBJ1-1, with D perhaps TRBD1 (6 bases). Trimming removed 5 bases at V and 3 bases at J, with 10 bases between. The CDR3 runs 13 residues. Germline V CDR1 and CDR2: SGHTA, FQGTGA. The CDR3 loop is CASSQGRDTEAFF. The CDR3 DNA sequence: TGTGCCAGCAGCCAGGGGCGGGACACTGAAGCTTTCTTT.